Described below is a single TCR beta chain sequence and its context. The sample belongs to a study of cytomegalovirus exposure and HLA in healthy donors. Study in general: The approximately 670 first-cohort repertoires and the 120 or so validation repertoires shared the same platform, a later analysis reported.

Libraries were prepared by immunoSEQ multiplex PCR; TCRdb keeps only in-frame clonotypes and omits some of them. There are more than 120,000 clones in the sample; about 87% occur only once, and roughly 10% lies in the top ten. Per the germline V gene, CDR1 is WSHSY and CDR2 is SAAADI. V was pared by 6 bases and J by 2 bases, with 7 bases of the junction left unmatched. The CDR3 runs 15 residues. V is TRBV10-2 and J is TRBJ2-7; 10 nucleotides match TRBD1. The specimen sequenced was PBMCs. This receptor was identified in a man between 18 and 29 years old in good health and CMV-seropositive. The CDR3, as DNA: TGCGCCAGCAGCAAGCGGGACAGGGGTCCCTACGAGCAGTACTTC. This codes for CASSKRDRGPYEQYF.